Listed below are T cell receptor beta chains from one sample, sequenced in a study of shared clonotypes between healthy human individuals. Produced via immunoSEQ multiplex PCR; TCRdb's table is partial and in-frame only. This sample carries some 2.3 million clones, over 90% of them seen once, and the ten largest clones take around 0.4%. Material: naive CD4+ T cells from PBMCs. These receptors originate from a man aged 18 to 35 in good health. Some clones in this sample may be carry-over from other donors' samples. The conserved cysteine and the conserved F or W are not part of the CDR3 here.

v_call cdr3_length cdr3_aa
TRBV23-1 14 ASSPRAGRTGGELF
TRBV5-6 11 ASSPRRVLVQY
TRBV6-5 14 ASSYFQGGVYNEQF
TRBV18 14 ASSPPGRENTDTQY
TRBV2 14 ASRLKRELTPNEQF
TRBV29-1 11 SVEGRGYDTQY
TRBV11-1 15 ASSLEGAASGANVLT
TRBV4-1 14 ASSQGLAGPTDTQY
TRBV4-1 13 ASSPYIERDYEQY
TRBV5-1 15 ASSLGAVRGYADTQY
TRBV19 11 ASSISGLYIQY
TRBV5-1 12 ASRGDINTGELF
TRBV9 13 ASSVDPLGPYEQY
TRBV4-1 12 ASRGQGISTEAF
TRBV5-1 11 ASDTWGPDTQY
TRBV29-1 13 SVAWTSGTQETQY
TRBV14 11 ASSQVGGGELF
TRBV30 13 AWSDWRGTSNEQF
TRBV7-3 19 ASSLRGWVPGDNGITDTQY
TRBV7-6 10 ASSSRGGGYT
TRBV2 11 ASSDKGSYEQY
TRBV7-9 11 ASTQNRDTEAF
TRBV5-8 14 ASSYTGGLDNQPQH
TRBV6-4 11 ASSVEGSDEQF
TRBV6-1 13 ASSVIGSSYNEQF
TRBV28 15 ASSRTGLAGNTDTQY
TRBV7-2 12 ASSFGGLEETQY
TRBV5-4 13 ASSVRQGASHEQY